Below, 2 T cell receptor beta chains from the same sample are listed, as sequenced in a study of CD8 T cells in Susac syndrome. With random hexamers, reverse transcription was performed on roughly 0.5 to 1 ug of RNA. TCRdb re-called the immunoSEQ multiplex PCR reads through MiXCR, storing one row per CDR3 protein. The sample lists about 140,000 distinct CDR3 sequences; approximately 94% were seen once. The sequencing input was CD4+ T cells from PBMCs. These receptor sequences come from a human donor with Susac syndrome.

The chain recombines TRBV20-1 with TRBJ1-1; D gene ambiguous. CDR1 is DFQATT, CDR2 SNEGSKA, per germline (reference sequence). CDR3 length equals 13 residues. V was shortened by 6 bases and J by 1 base, with 12 bases between the two germline ends. DNA of the CDR3: TGCAGTGCCAGTGAGGGCGCGAACACTGAAGCTTTCTTT. As protein: CSASEGANTEAFF.

The chain uses TRBV7-9 and TRBJ2-1; D possibly corresponds to TRBD2 (6 bases). This CDR3 has 14 amino acids. V dropped 3 bases and J dropped 5 bases, with 11 bases sitting between them. In germline, CDR1 is SEHNR, CDR2 FQNEAQ (reference sequence). CDR3 region: CASSFRGSNNEQFF. CDR3 DNA: TGTGCCAGCAGCTTTCGGGGGTCCAACAATGAGCAGTTCTTC.